This T cell receptor beta chain was found in a study of T cells after yellow fever vaccination. In the study overall: Each low-cell-number fraction was prepared by means of SMART-Seq v4 Ultra Low Input.

As regards this clonotype: Its antigen is still unknown.

Findings and limits, study-wide: Booster samples showed a return of most primary-vaccination clones (around 96% CD4, about 87% CD8). Contaminants from the bulk population, in the form of abundant clonotypes, could be found in FACS-sorted repertoires.

The CDR3 is 14 amino acids. V dropped 8 bases and J dropped 6 bases, with 20 bases sitting between them. In germline, CDR1 is WSHSY, CDR2 SAAADI. Template switching by 5'RACE produced TCR cDNA, adding a universal primer site and UMIs. TCRdb reprocessed the 5' RACE reads with MiXCR, giving one entry per CDR3 protein. In the table there are about 630,000 distinct CDR3 sequences, around 12% of which are singletons. V and J are TRBV10-2 and TRBJ2-7; perhaps TRBD1 as D (5 bases). This receptor was obtained from a man younger than 40 who received the YFV17D yellow fever vaccine. Source: PBMCs, taken on the day of the yellow fever booster vaccination. CDR3 in amino acids: CASGNAGSNAEQYF. The CDR3 DNA is TGCGCCAGCGGAAACGCAGGGTCGAACGCCGAGCAGTACTTC.